These T cell receptor beta chains were read from a single sample in a study of shared clonotypes between healthy human individuals. TCRdb's copy holds only in-frame clones and misses some; the assay was immunoSEQ multiplex PCR. The table lists approximately 1,500,000 clones, 95% to 97% of them singletons. The sample consisted of naive CD4+ T cells sorted from blood. These receptor sequences come from a young man in good health. CDR3s include the opening cysteine and the closing phenylalanine or tryptophan. The order of the fields is D gene, V gene, J gene, clone size, CDR3 protein, CDR3 DNA. The D gene is left open where the match is weak. Some rows have no size entry. The others give once, few or many, or a class for an expanded clone.

D gene: TRBD2; V gene: TRBV28; J gene: TRBJ2-7; clone size: .; CDR3 protein: CASREGTSGNRYEQYF; CDR3 DNA: TGTGCCAGCAGAGAAGGGACTAGCGGGAATCGATACGAGCAGTACTTC
D gene: .; V gene: TRBV19; J gene: TRBJ1-5; clone size: .; CDR3 protein: CASSIGKGGQPQHF; CDR3 DNA: TGTGCCAGTAGTATTGGAAAGGGTGGCCAGCCCCAGCATTTT
D gene: TRBD1; V gene: TRBV19; J gene: TRBJ2-3; clone size: .; CDR3 protein: CASSTNRGWNTDTQYF; CDR3 DNA: TGTGCCAGTAGTACAAACAGGGGTTGGAACACAGATACGCAGTATTTT
D gene: .; V gene: TRBV7-9; J gene: TRBJ2-1; clone size: .; CDR3 protein: CASSLTGTDFYNEQFF; CDR3 DNA: TGTGCCAGCAGCCTTACCGGGACTGACTTCTACAATGAGCAGTTCTTC
D gene: .; V gene: TRBV28; J gene: TRBJ2-3; clone size: .; CDR3 protein: CASRKAGAPDTQYF; CDR3 DNA: TGTGCCAGCAGGAAGGCCGGGGCGCCAGATACGCAGTATTTT
D gene: .; V gene: TRBV7-7; J gene: TRBJ2-2; clone size: .; CDR3 protein: CASSLALSHTGELFF; CDR3 DNA: TGTGCCAGCAGCTTAGCGCTCTCTCACACCGGGGAGCTGTTTTTT
D gene: .; V gene: TRBV7-9; J gene: TRBJ1-4; clone size: .; CDR3 protein: CASSIPGQGNEKLFF; CDR3 DNA: TGTGCCAGCAGCATACCGGGGCAGGGGAATGAAAAACTGTTTTTT
D gene: .; V gene: TRBV30; J gene: TRBJ1-2; clone size: few; CDR3 protein: CAWSPLGRYYGYTF; CDR3 DNA: TGTGCCTGGAGTCCTCTGGGTCGGTACTATGGCTACACCTTC
D gene: .; V gene: TRBV23-1; J gene: TRBJ2-1; clone size: many; CDR3 protein: CASIPLGEQFF; CDR3 DNA: TGCGCCAGCATCCCCCTGGGTGAGCAGTTCTTC
D gene: .; V gene: TRBV27; J gene: TRBJ2-7; clone size: .; CDR3 protein: CASSRGTATYEQYF; CDR3 DNA: TGTGCCAGCAGCCGGGGGACAGCAACCTACGAGCAGTACTTC
D gene: TRBD1; V gene: TRBV7-2; J gene: TRBJ2-3; clone size: once; CDR3 protein: CASSYRLQGALDTQYF; CDR3 DNA: TGTGCCAGCAGCTACCGTCTACAGGGGGCCTTAGATACGCAGTATTTT
D gene: .; V gene: TRBV5-1; J gene: TRBJ2-6; clone size: .; CDR3 protein: CASSLEGANVLTF; CDR3 DNA: TGCGCCAGCAGCTTGGAAGGGGCCAACGTCCTGACTTTC
D gene: .; V gene: TRBV15; J gene: TRBJ2-1; clone size: .; CDR3 protein: CATSRQDRGFHNEQFF; CDR3 DNA: TGTGCCACCAGCAGACAAGATCGGGGGTTCCACAATGAGCAGTTCTTC
D gene: .; V gene: TRBV7-9; J gene: TRBJ1-1; clone size: .; CDR3 protein: CASSLIATGEAFF; CDR3 DNA: TGTGCCAGCAGCTTGATAGCGACGGGTGAAGCTTTCTTT
D gene: TRBD1; V gene: TRBV2; J gene: TRBJ1-2; clone size: .; CDR3 protein: CASSLDRDYGYTF; CDR3 DNA: TGTGCCAGCAGTCTCGACAGGGACTATGGCTACACCTTC
D gene: TRBD2; V gene: TRBV7-9; J gene: TRBJ2-5; clone size: .; CDR3 protein: CASTLRRLAGEYQETQYF; CDR3 DNA: TGTGCCAGCACCCTAAGACGACTAGCGGGAGAGTACCAAGAGACCCAGTACTTC
D gene: .; V gene: TRBV29-1; J gene: TRBJ1-1; clone size: .; CDR3 protein: CSDSTGTTEAFF; CDR3 DNA: TGCAGCGATAGTACAGGGACCACTGAAGCTTTCTTT
D gene: .; V gene: TRBV4-3; J gene: TRBJ1-2; clone size: .; CDR3 protein: CASSQDLRGQVYGYTF; CDR3 DNA: TGCGCCAGCAGCCAAGATCTCCGGGGGCAGGTCTATGGCTACACCTTC
D gene: .; V gene: TRBV4-1; J gene: TRBJ1-4; clone size: once; CDR3 protein: CASSQGGGVGKLFF; CDR3 DNA: TGCGCCAGCAGCCAAGGGGGTGGGGTCGGAAAACTGTTTTTT
D gene: TRBD2; V gene: TRBV19; J gene: TRBJ2-5; clone size: .; CDR3 protein: CASSTRLAGGWETQYF; CDR3 DNA: TGTGCCAGTAGTACTCGACTAGCGGGAGGTTGGGAGACCCAGTACTTC
D gene: .; V gene: TRBV9; J gene: TRBJ1-2; clone size: .; CDR3 protein: CASSVLPGSDGYTF; CDR3 DNA: TGTGCCAGCAGCGTTTTACCAGGCTCGGATGGCTACACCTTC
D gene: .; V gene: TRBV19; J gene: TRBJ2-2; clone size: .; CDR3 protein: CASSYRTGELFF; CDR3 DNA: TGTGCCAGTAGTTATCGAACCGGGGAGCTGTTTTTT
D gene: TRBD2; V gene: TRBV6-6; J gene: TRBJ2-1; clone size: .; CDR3 protein: CASGTSGGGTDNEQFF; CDR3 DNA: TGTGCCAGCGGGACTAGCGGAGGTGGGACGGACAATGAGCAGTTCTTC
D gene: .; V gene: TRBV5-6; J gene: TRBJ1-5; clone size: .; CDR3 protein: CASSLGQLRGQPQHF; CDR3 DNA: TGTGCCAGCAGCTTGGGACAGCTCCGCGGCCAGCCCCAGCATTTT
D gene: TRBD1; V gene: TRBV7-9; J gene: TRBJ2-1; clone size: .; CDR3 protein: CASSPRDRVGYEQFF; CDR3 DNA: TGTGCCAGCAGCCCGCGGGACAGGGTGGGCTATGAGCAGTTCTTC
D gene: TRBD2; V gene: TRBV28; J gene: TRBJ2-7; clone size: once; CDR3 protein: CASGGSPPYEQYF; CDR3 DNA: TGTGCCTCGGGGGGGAGCCCCCCCTACGAGCAGTACTTC
D gene: TRBD2; V gene: TRBV27; J gene: TRBJ2-1; clone size: .; CDR3 protein: CASSPPESSGHYNEQFF; CDR3 DNA: TGTGCCAGCAGTCCCCCGGAGTCTAGCGGGCATTACAATGAGCAGTTCTTC
D gene: .; V gene: TRBV6-1; J gene: TRBJ1-2; clone size: .; CDR3 protein: CASSEGWGRGTYGYTF; CDR3 DNA: TGTGCCAGCAGTGAAGGCTGGGGCAGGGGAACGTATGGCTACACCTTC
D gene: .; V gene: TRBV9; J gene: TRBJ2-5; clone size: .; CDR3 protein: CASSAQGATQETQYF; CDR3 DNA: TGTGCCAGCAGCGCCCAGGGCGCTACTCAAGAGACCCAGTACTTC
D gene: .; V gene: TRBV21-1; J gene: TRBJ2-1; clone size: .; CDR3 protein: CASRVVAGYSYNEQFF; CDR3 DNA: TGTGCCAGCAGAGTGGTGGCGGGATACTCCTACAATGAGCAGTTCTTC
D gene: .; V gene: TRBV18; J gene: TRBJ1-2; clone size: .; CDR3 protein: CASSPPVSYGYTF; CDR3 DNA: TGTGCCAGCTCACCACCGGTCAGTTATGGCTACACCTTC
D gene: .; V gene: TRBV4-2; J gene: TRBJ2-7; clone size: .; CDR3 protein: CASSQDLQGTAYEQYF; CDR3 DNA: TGTGCCAGCAGCCAAGATCTACAGGGAACCGCCTACGAGCAGTACTTC
D gene: TRBD1; V gene: TRBV5-1; J gene: TRBJ2-1; clone size: .; CDR3 protein: CASSLGDSYNEQFF; CDR3 DNA: TGCGCCAGCAGCTTAGGGGACAGCTACAATGAGCAGTTCTTC
D gene: TRBD2; V gene: TRBV10-2; J gene: TRBJ2-1; clone size: .; CDR3 protein: CASSEVLTSGSYEQFF; CDR3 DNA: TGCGCCAGCAGTGAGGTCTTAACTAGCGGGAGCTATGAGCAGTTCTTC
D gene: .; V gene: TRBV2; J gene: TRBJ1-2; clone size: .; CDR3 protein: CASSAGTMVGYTF; CDR3 DNA: TGTGCCAGCAGTGCCGGGACAATGGTGGGCTACACCTTC
D gene: TRBD1; V gene: TRBV6-6; J gene: TRBJ1-1; clone size: .; CDR3 protein: CASSTRQGPDTEAFF; CDR3 DNA: TGTGCCAGCAGCACCCGACAGGGGCCAGACACTGAAGCTTTCTTT
D gene: .; V gene: TRBV11-3; J gene: TRBJ2-1; clone size: .; CDR3 protein: CASSLQGTAGYNEQFF; CDR3 DNA: TGTGCCAGCAGCCTACAGGGGACTGCCGGATACAATGAGCAGTTCTTC
D gene: TRBD1; V gene: TRBV27; J gene: TRBJ1-4; clone size: .; CDR3 protein: CASRSLRQGVSEKLFF; CDR3 DNA: TGTGCCAGCAGAAGCCTCCGACAGGGGGTTTCTGAAAAACTGTTTTTT
D gene: .; V gene: TRBV5-1; J gene: TRBJ1-4; clone size: .; CDR3 protein: CASSLKGLNEKLFF; CDR3 DNA: TGCGCCAGCAGCTTGAAGGGACTTAATGAAAAACTGTTTTTT
D gene: TRBD1; V gene: TRBV29-1; J gene: TRBJ2-3; clone size: .; CDR3 protein: CSARQGYTDTQYF; CDR3 DNA: TGCAGCGCCCGACAGGGCTACACAGATACGCAGTATTTT
D gene: TRBD2; V gene: TRBV6-1; J gene: TRBJ2-7; clone size: .; CDR3 protein: CASSESVSGPPYEQYF; CDR3 DNA: TGTGCCAGCAGTGAATCAGTTAGCGGGCCACCCTACGAGCAGTACTTC
D gene: .; V gene: TRBV9; J gene: TRBJ2-1; clone size: .; CDR3 protein: CASSVVGNNEQFF; CDR3 DNA: TGTGCCAGCAGCGTAGTTGGGAACAATGAGCAGTTCTTC
D gene: .; V gene: TRBV5-4; J gene: TRBJ1-1; clone size: .; CDR3 protein: CASSLRQGIGGTEAFF; CDR3 DNA: TGTGCCAGCAGCTTGCGTCAGGGGATCGGGGGCACTGAAGCTTTCTTT
D gene: .; V gene: TRBV7-2; J gene: TRBJ2-5; clone size: .; CDR3 protein: CASSPLGGQTQYF; CDR3 DNA: TGTGCCAGCAGTCCCCTGGGCGGGCAGACCCAGTACTTC